A selection of T cell receptor beta chains follows, all from one sample in a study of cytomegalovirus exposure and HLA in healthy donors. Libraries were prepared by immunoSEQ multiplex PCR; TCRdb keeps only in-frame clonotypes and omits some of them. Of about 140,000 clones listed, around 80% are singletons. The sample taken for sequencing was PBMCs. These receptors all stem from a female donor in good health and CMV-seronegative. Both conserved end residues are part of each CDR3. A D gene is named only where the DNA matches it firmly. Some rows mark clone size as missing; the rest say once, few, many or name a class of expanded clone.

TRBD1	-	TRBV5-4	TRBJ2-5	TGTGCCAGCAGCTCGACAGGGGGCATCGAGACCCAGTACTTC	CASSSTGGIETQYF
TRBD2	-	TRBV5-1	TRBJ2-1	TGCGCCAGCAGCTGGGGGCTAGCGGGAGGCTTATGGTATGAGCAGTTCTTC	CASSWGLAGGLWYEQFF
-	-	TRBV5-4	TRBJ1-2	TGTGCCAGCAGCCTTGACAGGAACTATGGCTACACCTTC	CASSLDRNYGYTF
TRBD1	-	TRBV19	TRBJ1-1	TGTGCCAGTAGTATCCGGGGCGTCACAGGGGGGGCTGAAGCTTTCTTT	CASSIRGVTGGAEAFF
-	once	TRBV28	TRBJ1-4	TGTGCCAGCAGTGGGCGGGACGCTGCGAAACTGTTTTTT	CASSGRDAAKLFF
TRBD1	-	TRBV5-1	TRBJ1-4	TGCGCCAGCAGCTATAGGACAGGGGGCGCGAGGGTAGCCGGAAAACTGTTTTTT	CASSYRTGGARVAGKLFF
-	-	TRBV7-9	TRBJ2-1	TGTGCCAGCAGCCCGAGCGGGCGCGGCGGGTTCTTC	CASSPSGRGGFF
-	-	TRBV6-1	TRBJ1-2	TGTGCCATACCCGGGGGGCCTGGCTACACCTTC	CAIPGGPGYTF
TRBD2	-	TRBV9	TRBJ2-1	TGTGCCAGCAGCGTCGTAGGGGGTGGGACTAGCGGGGACAATGAGCAGTTCTTC	CASSVVGGGTSGDNEQFF
TRBD1	-	TRBV28	TRBJ2-7	TGTGCCAGCAGTTTCCCCGCCAAGGACAGGGACAGCTCCTACGAGCAGTACTTC	CASSFPAKDRDSSYEQYF
-	-	TRBV11-2	TRBJ1-5	TGTGCCAGCAGCGTCAACTGGGGCCAGCCCCAGCATTTT	CASSVNWGQPQHF
TRBD1	-	TRBV5-1	TRBJ2-7	TGCGCCAGCAGCCCCGACAGGGGATACGAGCAGTACTTC	CASSPDRGYEQYF
-	few	TRBV18	TRBJ2-2	TGTGCCAGCTCACGTGACAGCACCGGGGAGCTGTTTTTT	CASSRDSTGELFF
-	few	TRBV19	TRBJ1-1	TGTGCCAGTAGTATTCTCGCGGATTTGAACACTGAAGCTTTCTTT	CASSILADLNTEAFF
-	-	TRBV19	TRBJ1-3	TGTGCCAGCAGGCTGTTTGGGGAGAGCTCTGGAAACACCATATATTTT	CASRLFGESSGNTIYF
TRBD2	once	TRBV27	TRBJ2-7	TGTGCCAGCAGGCGACTAGCGGGGGAACGTAGCTCGGGCGAGCAGTACTTC	CASRRLAGERSSGEQYF
TRBD2	-	TRBV9	TRBJ2-1	TGTGCCAGCAGCGTATACGGGACTACCTACAATGAGCAGTTCTTC	CASSVYGTTYNEQFF
-	once	TRBV7-2	TRBJ1-2	TGTGCCAGCAGCTTAGCCCAACTTATCGGGGGCTATGGCTACACCTTC	CASSLAQLIGGYGYTF
TRBD1	-	TRBV27	TRBJ1-4	TGTGCCAGCAGTTCCCCGGGACAGGGGGCTAGTAATGAAAAACTGTTTTTT	CASSSPGQGASNEKLFF
TRBD1	few	TRBV5-5	TRBJ2-7	TGTGCCAGCAGCGCAGGGGGCTACGAGCAGTACTTC	CASSAGGYEQYF
-	once	TRBV7-2	TRBJ2-1	TGTGCCAGCAGCTTGGATGGACAGACGTACAATGAGCAGTTCTTC	CASSLDGQTYNEQFF
TRBD1	-	TRBV30	TRBJ1-2	TGTGCCTGGAGCCCGGACAGGGGATCCAGGGGCTACACCTTC	CAWSPDRGSRGYTF
TRBD1	-	TRBV7-9	TRBJ2-7	TGTTCCAGCAAGGGGGCGGTGAACGAGCAGTACTTC	CSSKGAVNEQYF
TRBD1	-	TRBV29-1	TRBJ1-1	TGCAGCGCAGCGACAGGGGCCAACACTGAAGCTTTCTTT	CSAATGANTEAFF
-	-	TRBV30	TRBJ1-4	TGTGCCTGGAGTGTAGGACGGGGGAGAGGGGAAAAACTGTTTTTT	CAWSVGRGRGEKLFF
-	-	TRBV2	TRBJ2-1	TGTGCCAGCATTCGGGGGATAATCCGCAATGAGCAGTTCTTC	CASIRGIIRNEQFF
-	-	TRBV6-1	TRBJ1-2	TGTGCCAGCAGTGAAGGATGGGCAGGCCCCACCAACTTAGATGGCTACACCTTC	CASSEGWAGPTNLDGYTF
-	few	TRBV10-3	TRBJ2-7	TGTGCCATCAGCGCGACTGATTACGAGCAGTACTTC	CAISATDYEQYF